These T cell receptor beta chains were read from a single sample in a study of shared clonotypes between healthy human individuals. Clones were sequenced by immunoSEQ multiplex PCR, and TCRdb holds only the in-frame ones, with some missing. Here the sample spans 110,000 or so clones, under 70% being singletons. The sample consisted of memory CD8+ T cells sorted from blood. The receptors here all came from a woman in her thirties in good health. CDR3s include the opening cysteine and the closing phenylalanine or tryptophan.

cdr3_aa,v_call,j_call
CASSYGLNNEKLFF,TRBV6-5,TRBJ1-4
CASSPPRGRDYGYTF,TRBV18,TRBJ1-2
CATSRGQGNEKLFF,TRBV15,TRBJ1-4
CASTTMGGTDTQYF,TRBV7-8,TRBJ2-3
CATSRDRQGRQETQYF,TRBV15,TRBJ2-5
CASSFLGRGYEQYF,TRBV5-1,TRBJ2-7
CASSQTGSSYEQYF,TRBV28,TRBJ2-7
CASSPWDCACNEQFF,TRBV18,TRBJ2-1
CASTGGRFYEQYF,TRBV10-3,TRBJ2-7
CATSRAPYFEKLFF,TRBV15,TRBJ1-4
CASGQVQPQHF,TRBV28,TRBJ1-5
CASSPSRGYNEQFF,TRBV9,TRBJ2-1
CASSYPDRNQPQHF,TRBV6-6,TRBJ1-5
CAWDRQGRSYEQYF,TRBV30,TRBJ2-7
CASGGLSTEAFF,TRBV4-2,TRBJ1-1
CATSRGGASGRSPRNLSEQFF,TRBV15,TRBJ2-1
CASSLGVAGGSQETQYF,TRBV5-4,TRBJ2-5
CASSYQGPNQPQHF,TRBV6-5,TRBJ1-5
CSARVNGYTF,TRBV20-1,TRBJ1-2
CASSLLFQGREAIKQYF,TRBV28,TRBJ2-7
CASSFRGTSNQPQHF,TRBV28,TRBJ1-5
CASSGGSSTDTQYF,TRBV5-6,TRBJ2-3
CASSYSLETGELFF,TRBV6-6,TRBJ2-2
CASSAPGQGRTDTQYF,TRBV25-1,TRBJ2-3
CASSGTLDWGQGSYEQYF,TRBV6-1,TRBJ2-7
CASSQSSYTDTQYF,TRBV7-3,TRBJ2-3
CASTRSTGGKDEKLFF,TRBV28,TRBJ1-4
CASSKQGTYGYTF,TRBV27,TRBJ1-2
CASKLAGVGDTQYF,TRBV21-1,TRBJ2-3
CASSLFIGGRSSYEQYF,TRBV7-9,TRBJ2-7
CASSLVQGAYTEAFF,TRBV7-8,TRBJ1-1
CASSPRGYGTGELFF,TRBV13,TRBJ2-2
CATSRESGSGELFF,TRBV15,TRBJ2-2